A selection of T cell receptor beta chains follows, all from one sample in a study of T cells in Graves' hyperthyroidism and ophthalmopathy. TCRdb re-called the multiplex PCR reads through MiXCR, storing one row per CDR3 protein. Here the sample spans 450,000 to 600,000 distinct CDR3 sequences, 20% being singletons. Sequencing was carried out using blood. These receptors were taken from a man in his forties with Graves' ophthalmopathy. Each CDR3 is given with its conserved first and last residue. A D gene is named only where the DNA matches it firmly. Where a row states a size, it is once, few, many or the class of an expanded clone; other rows omit it.

J	length	size	V	D	DNA	CDR3
TRBJ2-2	15	few	TRBV20-1	-	TGCAGTGCCGCAAGGACCCGGACGAACACCGGGGAGCTGTTTTTT	CSAARTRTNTGELFF
TRBJ1-2	13	few	TRBV6-1	-	TGTGCCAGCAGCCCCGGACGGTCCTATGGCTACACCTTC	CASSPGRSYGYTF
TRBJ2-1	14	-	TRBV20-1	TRBD1	TGCAGTGCTTTAACGGGACAGGGGACCAATGAGCAGTTCTTC	CSALTGQGTNEQFF
TRBJ1-6	15	many	TRBV5-1	TRBD1	TGCGCCAGCAGCTCCCTCGGGACAGATAATTCACCCCTCCACTTT	CASSSLGTDNSPLHF
TRBJ1-1	17	-	TRBV28	-	TGTGCCAGCAGTTTATTTATTTTCGGGGGGGGGGACACTGAAGCTTTCTTT	CASSLFIFGGGDTEAFF
TRBJ2-7	15	many	TRBV2	TRBD1	TGTGCCAGCATTCGAAATCAGGGGGCGCATTACGAGCAGTACTTC	CASIRNQGAHYEQYF
TRBJ1-1	14	many	TRBV27	-	TGTGCCAGCCACAAAAACAGGCCAAACACTGAAGCTTTCTTT	CASHKNRPNTEAFF
TRBJ2-2	16	few	TRBV11-1	-	TGTGCCAGCAGCTTATTCGGGGGGCGGAACACCGGGGAGCTGTTTTTT	CASSLFGGRNTGELFF
TRBJ2-5	17	few	TRBV10-3	-	TGTGCCATCAGTGACCACGGCAGAGTTTCCGGGAAAGAGACCCAGTACTTC	CAISDHGRVSGKETQYF
TRBJ2-5	16	many	TRBV27	TRBD2	TGTGCCAGCAGTTCGACTAGCGGGAGGTTCAAAGAGACCCAGTACTTC	CASSSTSGRFKETQYF
TRBJ2-1	16	-	TRBV7-3	-	TGTGCCAGCAGCTTAACGGGGGGGACAGGACAGAATGAGCAGTTCTTC	CASSLTGGTGQNEQFF
TRBJ2-2	15	few	TRBV29-1	-	TGCAGCGTTACGAGAGGCAGCGGAACTTCCGGGGAGCTGTTTTTT	CSVTRGSGTSGELFF
TRBJ2-1	15	-	TRBV6-2/TRBV6-3	-	TGTGCCAGCAGTTCTTGGGGGGAACCCCAGGGGGAGCAGTTCTTC	CASSSWGEPQGEQFF
TRBJ2-2	14	-	TRBV10-3	-	TGTGCCATCAGTGAGGAGAATCTTCCCGGGGAGCTGTTTTTT	CAISEENLPGELFF
TRBJ2-1	12	few	TRBV5-8	-	TGTGCCAGCAGCCCCCTTTACGGCAAGCAGTTCTTC	CASSPLYGKQFF
TRBJ1-4	18	few	TRBV18	-	TGTGCCAGCTCACCATCCACAGTAGGGCCGACAACTAATGAAAAACTGTTTTTT	CASSPSTVGPTTNEKLFF
TRBJ1-1	16	-	TRBV18	-	TGTGCCAGCTCACCACCATCTGAGCCGGGGAGCACTGAAGCTTTCTTT	CASSPPSEPGSTEAFF
TRBJ1-1	14	many	TRBV3-1	-	TGTGCCAGCACCCGACAGGCCTCGAACACTGAAGCTTTCTTT	CASTRQASNTEAFF
TRBJ2-5	16	-	TRBV5-1	TRBD2	TGCGCCAGCACTGGGACTAGCGGGGGGTTTCAAGAGACCCAGTACTTC	CASTGTSGGFQETQYF
TRBJ2-3	17	-	TRBV5-6	TRBD1	TGTGCCAGCAGCTTGCCTGGGACAGGGGGCCCCACAGATACGCAGTATTTT	CASSLPGTGGPTDTQYF
TRBJ2-5	13	few	TRBV9	-	TGTGCCAGCAGCGTAGAAGGCATGGAGACCCAGTACTTC	CASSVEGMETQYF
TRBJ1-1	14	many	TRBV20-1	TRBD1	TGCAGTGCTAGGGCCGGGACAGCGAACACTGAAGCTTTCTTT	CSARAGTANTEAFF
TRBJ2-1	18	few	TRBV7-8	TRBD2	TGTGCCAGCAGCCTACACCCCACCGGGGGTAGCGGGAAGAATGAGCAGTTCTTC	CASSLHPTGGSGKNEQFF
TRBJ2-7	16	once	TRBV5-1	-	TGTGCCAGCAACCCCAGAGACAGCGGGCTATCCTACGAGCAGTACTTC	CASNPRDSGLSYEQYF
TRBJ2-3	15	many	TRBV5-1	TRBD2	TGCGCCAGCAGTTCACTAGCGGAGTTCACAGATACGCAGTATTTT	CASSSLAEFTDTQYF
TRBJ1-5	13	few	TRBV6-1	-	TGTGCCAGCAGTGACCGCTACAATCAGCCCCAGCATTTT	CASSDRYNQPQHF
TRBJ2-1	17	many	TRBV30	TRBD2	TGTGCCTGGAGTGCAGGTCTAGCGGGGTCTGTCGGCGATGAGCAGTTCTTC	CAWSAGLAGSVGDEQFF
TRBJ2-2	18	few	TRBV28	-	TGTGCCACCAAAACGGTTCTGGCGAGACTCGTCAACACCGGGGAGCTGTTTTTT	CATKTVLARLVNTGELFF
TRBJ1-2	14	many	TRBV3-1	-	TGTGCCAGCAGCCAAAATCACAGTCCGAGTGGCTACACCTTC	CASSQNHSPSGYTF